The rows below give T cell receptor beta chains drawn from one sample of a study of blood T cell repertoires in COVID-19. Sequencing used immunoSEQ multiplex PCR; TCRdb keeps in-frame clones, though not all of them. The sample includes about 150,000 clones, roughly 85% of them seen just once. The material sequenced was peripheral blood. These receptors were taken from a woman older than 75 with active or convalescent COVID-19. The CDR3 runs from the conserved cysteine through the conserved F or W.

CDR3aa: CASSLTGRSYNEQFF
len: 15
v_gene: TRBV7-3

CDR3aa: CASSERRNTEAFF
len: 13
v_gene: TRBV25-1

CDR3aa: CASSRLAGVYNEQFF
len: 15
v_gene: TRBV2

CDR3aa: CASSLPGTGNYEQYF
len: 15
v_gene: TRBV5-1

CDR3aa: CASSLLQAADTQYF
len: 14
v_gene: TRBV5-1

CDR3aa: CASSLVGSGSYGELFF
len: 16
v_gene: TRBV11-2

CDR3aa: CASSIQGVGYGYTF
len: 14
v_gene: TRBV7-2

CDR3aa: CASSTIGGDYNEQFF
len: 15
v_gene: TRBV28

CDR3aa: CASTERELGEQYF
len: 13
v_gene: TRBV12-3/TRBV12-4

CDR3aa: CASSVGLAGGYADTQYF
len: 17
v_gene: TRBV9

CDR3aa: CASSVGPNYEQYF
len: 13
v_gene: TRBV6-5

CDR3aa: CASSHQAGALNEQYF
len: 15
v_gene: TRBV3-1/TRBV3-2

CDR3aa: CASSTGWEAKNIQYF
len: 15
v_gene: TRBV2

CDR3aa: CASSDSRDQPQHF
len: 13
v_gene: TRBV19

CDR3aa: CASSQGPRDRGSPLHF
len: 16
v_gene: TRBV5-1

CDR3aa: CASSPELAASTDTQYF
len: 16
v_gene: TRBV7-7

CDR3aa: CASSPDVMGPTGELFF
len: 16
v_gene: TRBV18

CDR3aa: CASSHILENHEQFF
len: 14
v_gene: TRBV14

CDR3aa: CASSRGLAGGAYNEQFF
len: 17
v_gene: TRBV5-1

CDR3aa: CASSLQKGLAGREQYF
len: 16
v_gene: TRBV5-4

CDR3aa: CASSSGTSGYEQYF
len: 14
v_gene: TRBV5-1

CDR3aa: CASSRTGELEAFF
len: 13
v_gene: TRBV12-3/TRBV12-4

CDR3aa: CASSLPDRTEAFF
len: 13
v_gene: TRBV28

CDR3aa: CASSLVQGGNTIYF
len: 14
v_gene: TRBV5-6

CDR3aa: CASRRDSYQSNYGYTF
len: 16
v_gene: TRBV2

CDR3aa: CASSKGQNTEAFF
len: 13
v_gene: TRBV11-2

CDR3aa: CASKAGSQWEKLFF
len: 14
v_gene: TRBV2

CDR3aa: CASSLQGGDTEAFF
len: 14
v_gene: TRBV5-1

CDR3aa: CASSPKRDANTGELFF
len: 16
v_gene: TRBV7-6

CDR3aa: CAWGPGLNIGAFF
len: 13
v_gene: TRBV30

CDR3aa: CASTSQGAIYNEQFF
len: 15
v_gene: TRBV5-1

CDR3aa: CASSYSGENTGELFF
len: 15
v_gene: TRBV6-5

CDR3aa: CSVALAGGRETQYF
len: 14
v_gene: TRBV29-1

CDR3aa: CAGATGLGNEQFF
len: 13
v_gene: TRBV2

CDR3aa: CASSSRGIGQETQYF
len: 15
v_gene: TRBV28

CDR3aa: CASSGTENTEAFF
len: 13
v_gene: TRBV5-1

CDR3aa: CASSRSGQETQYF
len: 13
v_gene: TRBV6-6

CDR3aa: CASSQGGSYEQYF
len: 13
v_gene: TRBV4-2

CDR3aa: CASSPPGVAGSYEQYF
len: 16
v_gene: TRBV9

CDR3aa: CASSLREGYEQYF
len: 13
v_gene: TRBV27

CDR3aa: CASTSGGSSSSYNEQFF
len: 17
v_gene: TRBV28

CDR3aa: CASSLTGGNEQFF
len: 13
v_gene: TRBV28

CDR3aa: CASSVVGGGGTEAFF
len: 15
v_gene: TRBV9

CDR3aa: CASSVNRATEAFF
len: 13
v_gene: TRBV9

CDR3aa: CASSLGGENQPQHF
len: 14
v_gene: TRBV7-8

CDR3aa: CASSRGQGEGYTF
len: 13
v_gene: TRBV18

CDR3aa: CASSLAPGQEGNEQFF
len: 16
v_gene: TRBV7-3

CDR3aa: CASSQDNGQNNQPQHF
len: 16
v_gene: TRBV4-1